This T cell receptor beta chain was sequenced during a study of cytomegalovirus exposure and HLA in healthy donors. Nominal health characterized the donors when sampled, though unrecorded immune exposures were likely. As for this clone: Its specificity is unknown.

Germline-derived CDR1 and CDR2 are SGHNT and YENEEA. This CDR3 is 18 amino acids long. Between the trimmed V and J ends, which lost 7 bases and 4 bases, there was a span of 25 bases. The PCR contained 60 Vbeta and 13 Jbeta primers. In the source study's methods: About 9.9 million of the roughly 80 million unique TCR beta chains counted in a later analysis were shared. Sequencing was performed with immunoSEQ multiplex PCR; in TCRdb, only in-frame clones are kept and a portion is missing. V, J and clone size were drawn from that table, and D and trimming were deduced from the DNA. The sample comprises fewer than 200,000 clones, roughly 84% of which are singletons, and 1.5% rests with the top ten. Study conclusions and caveats: Roughly uniform sequencing depth across donors was assumed, possibly incorrectly. Excluded were some V segments that proved indistinguishable, including TRBV6-2 and TRBV6-3.

The chain links TRBV11-3 to TRBJ2-2; no clear D. The receptor was derived from a male donor in good health and CMV-seronegative. The sequenced sample was PBMCs. Here the CDR3 reads CASTFLRYRSSRTGELFF. CDR3 nucleotide sequence: TGTGCCAGCACCTTTCTCCGGTATCGGTCAAGCCGCACCGGGGAGCTGTTTTTT.